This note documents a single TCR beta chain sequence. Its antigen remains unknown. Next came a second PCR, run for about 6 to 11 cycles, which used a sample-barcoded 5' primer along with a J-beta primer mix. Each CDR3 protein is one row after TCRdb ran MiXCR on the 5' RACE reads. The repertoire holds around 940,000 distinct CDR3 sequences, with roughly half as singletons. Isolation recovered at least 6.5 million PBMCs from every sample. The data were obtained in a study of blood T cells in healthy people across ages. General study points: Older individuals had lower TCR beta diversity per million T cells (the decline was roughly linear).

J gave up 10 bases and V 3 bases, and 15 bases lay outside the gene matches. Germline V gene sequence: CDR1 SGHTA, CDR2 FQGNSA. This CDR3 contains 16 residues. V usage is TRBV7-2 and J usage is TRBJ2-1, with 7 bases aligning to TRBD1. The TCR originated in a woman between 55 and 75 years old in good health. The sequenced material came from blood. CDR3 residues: CASSFSPGGTTYEQFF. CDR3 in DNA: TGTGCCAGCAGCTTTTCTCCAGGGGGAACTACCTACGAGCAGTTCTTC.